Listed below are T cell receptor beta chains from one sample, sequenced in a study of blood T cell repertoires in COVID-19. Profiled with immunoSEQ multiplex PCR; TCRdb holds only in-frame clones, not every one. Of some 47,000 clones detected, approximately 85% appear once; the ten largest clones hold 2.1%. Sequenced sample: peripheral blood. Receptor source: a woman aged 55 to 70 with acute or convalescent COVID-19. Both conserved end residues are part of each CDR3. Fields, in order: J gene, CDR3 length, D gene, clone size, V gene, CDR3 DNA, CDR3 protein. The D gene is left open where the match is weak. Only part of the rows carry a size: once, few, many, or a class if the clone is expanded.

j_call: TRBJ2-3
cdr3_length: 15
d_call: TRBD2
clone_size: -
v_call: TRBV6-1
cdr3_nt: TGTGCCAGCAGTGAGATAAGCGGGAGAACAGATACGCAGTATTTT
cdr3_aa: CASSEISGRTDTQYF

j_call: TRBJ1-1
cdr3_length: 16
d_call: TRBD1
clone_size: -
v_call: TRBV30
cdr3_nt: TGTGCCTGGACTCTAAAACCGGGACAGGGGAACACTGAAGCTTTCTTT
cdr3_aa: CAWTLKPGQGNTEAFF

j_call: TRBJ1-2
cdr3_length: 14
d_call: -
clone_size: -
v_call: TRBV30
cdr3_nt: TGTGCCTGGAGTTTCCAGCTTACTACGGGTGGCTACACCTTC
cdr3_aa: CAWSFQLTTGGYTF

j_call: TRBJ1-1
cdr3_length: 15
d_call: -
clone_size: -
v_call: TRBV5-1
cdr3_nt: TGCGCCAGCAGCACGGACGGACAGCAGAACACTGAAGCTTTCTTT
cdr3_aa: CASSTDGQQNTEAFF

j_call: TRBJ1-2
cdr3_length: 18
d_call: TRBD1
clone_size: -
v_call: TRBV25-1
cdr3_nt: TGTGCCAGCATTCCCGCCCGGGACAGGGGACATATTAACTATGGCTACACCTTC
cdr3_aa: CASIPARDRGHINYGYTF

j_call: TRBJ2-3
cdr3_length: 17
d_call: TRBD2
clone_size: -
v_call: TRBV19
cdr3_nt: TGTGCCAGTAGTATAGCGGTTAGCGGGGGCAGTGGAGATACGCAGTATTTT
cdr3_aa: CASSIAVSGGSGDTQYF

j_call: TRBJ1-6
cdr3_length: 11
d_call: -
clone_size: -
v_call: TRBV28
cdr3_nt: TGTGCCAGCACACTAAACGGCCAGACCGTTTTC
cdr3_aa: CASTLNGQTVF

j_call: TRBJ2-5
cdr3_length: 17
d_call: TRBD2
clone_size: once
v_call: TRBV7-9
cdr3_nt: TGTGCCAGCAGCTTATCACGACGCGGGAGGGCCGAAGAGACCCAGTACTTC
cdr3_aa: CASSLSRRGRAEETQYF

j_call: TRBJ2-5
cdr3_length: 13
d_call: -
clone_size: -
v_call: TRBV6-5
cdr3_nt: TGTGCCAGCAGCATAAGACTAGAAGAGACCCAGTACTTC
cdr3_aa: CASSIRLEETQYF

j_call: TRBJ1-1
cdr3_length: 14
d_call: TRBD1
clone_size: -
v_call: TRBV11-2
cdr3_nt: TGTGCCAGCAGCTTAGGGACAGGGATCGGTGAAGCTTTCTTT
cdr3_aa: CASSLGTGIGEAFF

j_call: TRBJ2-1
cdr3_length: 15
d_call: TRBD1
clone_size: -
v_call: TRBV6-5
cdr3_nt: TGTGCCAGCCAAAGCCCCGGGACAGGGACCAATGAGCAGTTCTTC
cdr3_aa: CASQSPGTGTNEQFF

j_call: TRBJ2-2
cdr3_length: 18
d_call: TRBD1
clone_size: -
v_call: TRBV5-1
cdr3_nt: TGCGCCAGCAGCTTGGGGACAGGGGTTTATGGTCGTGGCGGGGAGCTGTTTTTT
cdr3_aa: CASSLGTGVYGRGGELFF

j_call: TRBJ1-2
cdr3_length: 16
d_call: TRBD1
clone_size: once
v_call: TRBV3-1/TRBV3-2
cdr3_nt: TGTGCCAGCAGCCATCCCGCCGGGACAGGGGTCTATGGCTACACCTTC
cdr3_aa: CASSHPAGTGVYGYTF

j_call: TRBJ1-2
cdr3_length: 11
d_call: -
clone_size: -
v_call: TRBV20-1
cdr3_nt: TGCAGTGCCGGGACTAACTATGGCTACACCTTC
cdr3_aa: CSAGTNYGYTF

j_call: TRBJ2-1
cdr3_length: 15
d_call: -
clone_size: -
v_call: TRBV19
cdr3_nt: TGTGCCAGTAGTATTTCTGCGGGCTCCTACAATGAGCAGTTCTTC
cdr3_aa: CASSISAGSYNEQFF

j_call: TRBJ1-2
cdr3_length: 11
d_call: -
clone_size: once
v_call: TRBV20-1
cdr3_nt: TGCAGTGCTAGTTTACTCAATGGCTACACCTTC
cdr3_aa: CSASLLNGYTF

j_call: TRBJ1-6
cdr3_length: 15
d_call: TRBD1
clone_size: -
v_call: TRBV7-9
cdr3_nt: TGTGCCAGTATGACAGGGCGCTCCTATAATTCACCCCTCCACTTT
cdr3_aa: CASMTGRSYNSPLHF

j_call: TRBJ1-1
cdr3_length: 15
d_call: -
clone_size: once
v_call: TRBV21-1
cdr3_nt: TGTGCCAGCAGCAAAAACCGGGACAGAAACACTGAAGCTTTCTTT
cdr3_aa: CASSKNRDRNTEAFF

j_call: TRBJ1-1
cdr3_length: 15
d_call: -
clone_size: -
v_call: TRBV20-1
cdr3_nt: TGCAGTGCTAGTAATACGGGAGGGGGGAACACTGAAGCTTTCTTT
cdr3_aa: CSASNTGGGNTEAFF

j_call: TRBJ2-3
cdr3_length: 13
d_call: -
clone_size: -
v_call: TRBV5-1
cdr3_nt: TGCGCCAGCAGCTCACCCGGTACGGATACGCAGTATTTT
cdr3_aa: CASSSPGTDTQYF

j_call: TRBJ1-2
cdr3_length: 12
d_call: -
clone_size: -
v_call: TRBV28
cdr3_nt: TGTGCCAGCAGCCGGGACACTTATGGCTACACCTTC
cdr3_aa: CASSRDTYGYTF

j_call: TRBJ1-1
cdr3_length: 14
d_call: -
clone_size: -
v_call: TRBV11-2
cdr3_nt: TGTGCCAGCAGCTTAGCCCTCGAGGATTTTGAAGCTTTCTTT
cdr3_aa: CASSLALEDFEAFF

j_call: TRBJ2-5
cdr3_length: 13
d_call: -
clone_size: -
v_call: TRBV5-1
cdr3_nt: TGCGCCAGCAGCTTCGGGGGACAAGAGACCCAGTACTTC
cdr3_aa: CASSFGGQETQYF

j_call: TRBJ1-4
cdr3_length: 16
d_call: TRBD1
clone_size: -
v_call: TRBV5-8
cdr3_nt: TGTGCCAGCACCCGACAGGGGACAACCACTAATGAAAAACTGTTTTTT
cdr3_aa: CASTRQGTTTNEKLFF

j_call: TRBJ1-6
cdr3_length: 12
d_call: -
clone_size: -
v_call: TRBV9
cdr3_nt: TGTGCCAGCAGCGTATGGGGCCCACCCCTCCACTTT
cdr3_aa: CASSVWGPPLHF

j_call: TRBJ1-5
cdr3_length: 13
d_call: -
clone_size: -
v_call: TRBV12-3/TRBV12-4
cdr3_nt: TGTGCCAGCAGGTGGGAGGGTAATCAGCCCCAGCATTTT
cdr3_aa: CASRWEGNQPQHF

j_call: TRBJ1-5
cdr3_length: 15
d_call: TRBD1
clone_size: -
v_call: TRBV18
cdr3_nt: TGTGCCAGCTCACCTTCTCAGGGGGGCAATCAGCCCCAGCATTTT
cdr3_aa: CASSPSQGGNQPQHF

j_call: TRBJ1-5
cdr3_length: 14
d_call: -
clone_size: -
v_call: TRBV11-2
cdr3_nt: TGTGCCAGCAGCTTAGGAGGGGGAAATCAGCCCCAGCATTTT
cdr3_aa: CASSLGGGNQPQHF

j_call: TRBJ2-1
cdr3_length: 11
d_call: -
clone_size: -
v_call: TRBV20-1
cdr3_nt: TGCAGTGCTAGGCTAGGAACAGAGCAGTTCTTC
cdr3_aa: CSARLGTEQFF

j_call: TRBJ2-7
cdr3_length: 16
d_call: TRBD2
clone_size: -
v_call: TRBV19
cdr3_nt: TGTGCCAGTAGTATTGGGACTAGCGGGAGCCCGCTCGAGCAGTACTTC
cdr3_aa: CASSIGTSGSPLEQYF

j_call: TRBJ1-5
cdr3_length: 14
d_call: TRBD1
clone_size: few
v_call: TRBV10-2
cdr3_nt: TGCGCCAGCAGTGACGACAGGGGTTCCCAGCCCCAGCATTTT
cdr3_aa: CASSDDRGSQPQHF

j_call: TRBJ1-1
cdr3_length: 18
d_call: -
clone_size: -
v_call: TRBV7-8
cdr3_nt: TGTGCCAGCAGCTTAAACACCGGGACATTTCTCGTGAACACTGAAGCTTTCTTT
cdr3_aa: CASSLNTGTFLVNTEAFF

j_call: TRBJ1-4
cdr3_length: 15
d_call: TRBD1
clone_size: few
v_call: TRBV19
cdr3_nt: TGTGCCAGTAGCGAAACCGGGACAGGGTGGGAAAAACTGTTTTTT
cdr3_aa: CASSETGTGWEKLFF

j_call: TRBJ2-3
cdr3_length: 15
d_call: TRBD2
clone_size: once
v_call: TRBV2
cdr3_nt: TGTGCCAGCAGGGCGACTAGCGAGAGCACAGATACGCAGTATTTT
cdr3_aa: CASRATSESTDTQYF

j_call: TRBJ1-5
cdr3_length: 14
d_call: TRBD1
clone_size: -
v_call: TRBV24-1
cdr3_nt: TGTGCCACCAGTGTACAGGGGGAGTCGCAGCCCCAGCATTTT
cdr3_aa: CATSVQGESQPQHF

j_call: TRBJ2-2
cdr3_length: 11
d_call: -
clone_size: -
v_call: TRBV11-1
cdr3_nt: TGTGCCAGCAGCCCTCCCGGGGAGCTGTTTTTT
cdr3_aa: CASSPPGELFF

j_call: TRBJ1-3
cdr3_length: 15
d_call: -
clone_size: -
v_call: TRBV10-2
cdr3_nt: TGCGCCAGCAGTGAAAGTCAACACTCTGGAAACACCATATATTTT
cdr3_aa: CASSESQHSGNTIYF